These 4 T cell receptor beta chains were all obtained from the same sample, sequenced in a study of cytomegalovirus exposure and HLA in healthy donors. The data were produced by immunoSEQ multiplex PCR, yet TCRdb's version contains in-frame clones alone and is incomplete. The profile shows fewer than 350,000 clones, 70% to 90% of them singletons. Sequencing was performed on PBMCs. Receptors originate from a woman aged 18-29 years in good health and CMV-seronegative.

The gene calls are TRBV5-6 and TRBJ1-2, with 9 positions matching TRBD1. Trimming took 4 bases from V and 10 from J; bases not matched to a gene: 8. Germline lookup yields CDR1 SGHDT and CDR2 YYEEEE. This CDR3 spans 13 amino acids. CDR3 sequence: CASSRDRVPHYTF. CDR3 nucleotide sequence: TGTGCCAGCAGCCGGGACAGGGTGCCCCACTACACCTTC.

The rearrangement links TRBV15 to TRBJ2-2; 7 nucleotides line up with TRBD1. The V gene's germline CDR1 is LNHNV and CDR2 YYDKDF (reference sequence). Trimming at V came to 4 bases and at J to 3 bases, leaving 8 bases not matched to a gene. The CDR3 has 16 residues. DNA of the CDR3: TGTGCCACCAGCAACGACAGGGAGAGATACACCGGGGAGCTGTTTTTT. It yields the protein CATSNDRERYTGELFF.

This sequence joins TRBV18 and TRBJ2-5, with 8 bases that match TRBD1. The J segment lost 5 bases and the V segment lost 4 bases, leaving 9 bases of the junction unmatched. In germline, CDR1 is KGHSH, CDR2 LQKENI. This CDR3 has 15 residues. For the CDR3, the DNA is TGTGCCAGCTCACGAAACGGACAGGGCGGTGAGACCCAGTACTTC. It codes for CASSRNGQGGETQYF.

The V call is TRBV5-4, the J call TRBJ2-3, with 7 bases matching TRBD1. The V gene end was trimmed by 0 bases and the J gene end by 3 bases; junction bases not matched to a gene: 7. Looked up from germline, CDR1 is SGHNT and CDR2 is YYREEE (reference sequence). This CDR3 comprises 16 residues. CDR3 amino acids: CASSLGDRVVTDTQYF. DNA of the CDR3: TGTGCCAGCAGCTTGGGAGACAGGGTTGTTACAGATACGCAGTATTTT.